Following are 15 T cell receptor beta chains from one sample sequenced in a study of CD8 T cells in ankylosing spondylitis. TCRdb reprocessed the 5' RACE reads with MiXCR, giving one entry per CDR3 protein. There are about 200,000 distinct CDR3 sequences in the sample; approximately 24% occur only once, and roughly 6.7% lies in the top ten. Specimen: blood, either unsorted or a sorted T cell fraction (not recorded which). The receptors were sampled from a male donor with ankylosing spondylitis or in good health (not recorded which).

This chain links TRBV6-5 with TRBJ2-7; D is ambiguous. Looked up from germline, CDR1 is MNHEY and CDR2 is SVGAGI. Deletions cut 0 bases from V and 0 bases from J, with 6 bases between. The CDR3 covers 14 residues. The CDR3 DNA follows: TGTGCCAGCAGTTACTCAGGGTTCTCCTACGAGCAGTACTTC. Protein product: CASSYSGFSYEQYF.

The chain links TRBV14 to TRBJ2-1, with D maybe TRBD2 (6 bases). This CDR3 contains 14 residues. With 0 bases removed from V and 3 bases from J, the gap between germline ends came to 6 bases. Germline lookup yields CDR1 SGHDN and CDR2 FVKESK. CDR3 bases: TGTGCCAGCAGCCAAGACGGGAGCTACAATGAGCAGTTCTTC. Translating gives CASSQDGSYNEQFF.

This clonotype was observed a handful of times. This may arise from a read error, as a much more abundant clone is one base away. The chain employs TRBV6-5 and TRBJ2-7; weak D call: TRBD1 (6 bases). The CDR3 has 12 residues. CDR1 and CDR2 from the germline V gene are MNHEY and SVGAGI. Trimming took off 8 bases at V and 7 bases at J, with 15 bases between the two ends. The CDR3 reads CASGGVPGEQYF. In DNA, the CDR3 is TGTGCCAGCGGGGGCGTGCCCGGTGAGCAGTACTTC.

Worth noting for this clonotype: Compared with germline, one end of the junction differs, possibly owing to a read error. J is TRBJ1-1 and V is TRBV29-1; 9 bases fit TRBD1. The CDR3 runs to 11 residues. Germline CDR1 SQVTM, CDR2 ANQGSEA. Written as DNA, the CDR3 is TGCAGCGTAGAAGGGACAGGGAAAGCTTTCTTT. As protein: CSVEGTGKAFF.

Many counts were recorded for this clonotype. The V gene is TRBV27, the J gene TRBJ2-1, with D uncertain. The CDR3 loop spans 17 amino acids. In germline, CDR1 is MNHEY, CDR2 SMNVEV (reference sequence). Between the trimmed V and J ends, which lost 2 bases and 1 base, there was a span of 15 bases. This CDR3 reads CASSLEVMAASYNEQFF. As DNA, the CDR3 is TGTGCCAGCAGTTTAGAGGTCATGGCAGCTTCCTACAATGAGCAGTTCTTC.

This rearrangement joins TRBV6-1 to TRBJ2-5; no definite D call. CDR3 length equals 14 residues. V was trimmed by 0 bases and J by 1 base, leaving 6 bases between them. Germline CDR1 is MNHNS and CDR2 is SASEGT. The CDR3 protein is CASSEAFRQETQYF. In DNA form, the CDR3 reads TGTGCCAGCAGTGAAGCCTTCCGCCAAGAGACCCAGTACTTC.

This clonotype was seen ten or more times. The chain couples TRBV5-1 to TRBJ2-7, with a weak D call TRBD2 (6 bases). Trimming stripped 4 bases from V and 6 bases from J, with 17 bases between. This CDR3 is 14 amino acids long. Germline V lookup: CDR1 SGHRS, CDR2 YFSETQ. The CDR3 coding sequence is TGCGCCAGCAGCGCCCGGGGGTTGTGGACCGAGCAGTACTTC. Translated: CASSARGLWTEQYF.

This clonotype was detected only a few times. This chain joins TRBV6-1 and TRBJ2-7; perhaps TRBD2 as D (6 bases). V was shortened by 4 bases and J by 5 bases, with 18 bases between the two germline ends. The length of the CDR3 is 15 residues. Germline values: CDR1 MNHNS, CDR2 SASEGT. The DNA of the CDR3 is TGTGCCAGCAGTGGTCTTAGCGGCTTAAGCGACGAGCAGTACTTC. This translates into CASSGLSGLSDEQYF.

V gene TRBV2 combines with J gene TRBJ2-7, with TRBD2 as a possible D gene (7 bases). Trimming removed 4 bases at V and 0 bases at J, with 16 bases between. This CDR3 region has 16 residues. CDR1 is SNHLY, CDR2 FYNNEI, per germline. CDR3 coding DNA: TGTGCCAGCAGTGGTAGGGGGGGCAAGTACTCCTACGAGCAGTACTTC. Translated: CASSGRGGKYSYEQYF.

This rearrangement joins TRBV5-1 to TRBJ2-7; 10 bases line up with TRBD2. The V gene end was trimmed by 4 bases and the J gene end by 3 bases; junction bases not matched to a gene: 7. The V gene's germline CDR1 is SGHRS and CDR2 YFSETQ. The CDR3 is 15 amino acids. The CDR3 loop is CASSVGTSANYEQYF. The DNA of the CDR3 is TGCGCCAGCAGCGTCGGGACTAGCGCTAACTACGAGCAGTACTTC.

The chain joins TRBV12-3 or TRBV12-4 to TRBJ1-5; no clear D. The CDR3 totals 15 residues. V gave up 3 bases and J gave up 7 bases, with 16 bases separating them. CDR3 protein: CASSLVGSSGQPQHF. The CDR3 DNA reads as TGTGCCAGCAGTTTGGTGGGGTCGAGCGGGCAGCCCCAGCATTTT.

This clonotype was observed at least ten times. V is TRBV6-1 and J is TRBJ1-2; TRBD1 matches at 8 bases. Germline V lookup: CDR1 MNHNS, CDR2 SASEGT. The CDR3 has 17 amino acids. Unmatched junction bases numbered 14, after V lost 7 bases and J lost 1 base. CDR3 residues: CASTDRGASLLNYGYTF. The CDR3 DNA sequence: TGTGCCAGCACAGACAGGGGCGCATCCCTCCTTAACTATGGCTACACCTTC.

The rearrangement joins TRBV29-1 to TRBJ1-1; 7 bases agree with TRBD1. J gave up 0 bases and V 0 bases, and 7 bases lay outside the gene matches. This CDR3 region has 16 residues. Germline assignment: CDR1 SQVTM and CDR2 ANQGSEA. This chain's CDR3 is CSVEEPGQRLNTEAFF. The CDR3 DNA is TGCAGCGTTGAAGAACCGGGACAGCGTTTGAACACTGAAGCTTTCTTT.

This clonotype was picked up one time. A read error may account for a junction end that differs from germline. The CDR3 nucleotides read TGTGCCAGCAGCTCTGGGGGGACAGGGTCTTTCGAGCAGTCCTTC. Protein sequence: CASSSGGTGSFEQSF. The rearrangement joins TRBV7-2 to TRBJ2-7, with 9 bases fitting TRBD1. CDR1 SGHTA and CDR2 FQGNSA come from the germline V gene. The CDR3 sequence is 15 residues long.

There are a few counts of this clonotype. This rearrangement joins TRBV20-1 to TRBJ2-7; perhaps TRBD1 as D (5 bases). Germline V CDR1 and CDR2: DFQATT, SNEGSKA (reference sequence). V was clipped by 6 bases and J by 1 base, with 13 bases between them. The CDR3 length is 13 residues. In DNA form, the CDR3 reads TGCAGTGCCCTTGGGGCTGTTTCCTACGAGCAGTACTTC. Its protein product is CSALGAVSYEQYF.